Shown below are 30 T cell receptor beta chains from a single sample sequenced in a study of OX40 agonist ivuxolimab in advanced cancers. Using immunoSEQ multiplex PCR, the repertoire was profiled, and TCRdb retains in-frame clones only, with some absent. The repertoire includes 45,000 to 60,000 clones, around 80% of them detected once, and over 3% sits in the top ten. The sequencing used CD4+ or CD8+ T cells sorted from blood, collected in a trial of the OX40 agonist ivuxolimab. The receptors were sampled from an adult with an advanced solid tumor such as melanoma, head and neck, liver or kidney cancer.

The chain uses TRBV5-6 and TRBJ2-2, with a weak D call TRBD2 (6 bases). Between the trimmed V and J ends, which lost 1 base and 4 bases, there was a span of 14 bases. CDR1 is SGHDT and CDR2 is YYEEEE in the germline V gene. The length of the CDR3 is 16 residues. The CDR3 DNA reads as TGTGCCAGCAGCTTGCGAGCGCAGCGGGCCACCGGGGAGCTGTTTTTT. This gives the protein CASSLRAQRATGELFF. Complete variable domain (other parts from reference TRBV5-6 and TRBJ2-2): DAGVTQSPTHLIKTRGQQVTLRCSPKSGHDTVSWYQQALGQGPQFIFQYYEEEERQRGNFPDRFSGHQFPNYSSELNVNALLLGDSALYLCASSLRAQRATGELFFGEGSRLTVL.

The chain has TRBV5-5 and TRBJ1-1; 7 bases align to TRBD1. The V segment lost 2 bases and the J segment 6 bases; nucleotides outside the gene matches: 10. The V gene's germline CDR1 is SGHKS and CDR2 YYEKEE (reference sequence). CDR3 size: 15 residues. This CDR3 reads CASSFSRQGVAEAFF. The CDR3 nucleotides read TGTGCCAGCAGCTTTTCGAGACAGGGTGTCGCTGAAGCTTTCTTT.

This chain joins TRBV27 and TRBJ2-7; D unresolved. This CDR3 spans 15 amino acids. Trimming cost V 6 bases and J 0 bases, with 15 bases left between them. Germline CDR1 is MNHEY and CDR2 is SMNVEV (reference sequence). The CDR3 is CASSSPGASSYEQYF. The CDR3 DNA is TGTGCCAGCAGCTCCCCGGGCGCTAGCTCCTACGAGCAGTACTTC.

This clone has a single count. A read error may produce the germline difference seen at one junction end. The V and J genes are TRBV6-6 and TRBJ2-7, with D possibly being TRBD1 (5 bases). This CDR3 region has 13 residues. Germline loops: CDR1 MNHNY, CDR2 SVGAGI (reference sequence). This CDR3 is CAGRKDTSYEQYF. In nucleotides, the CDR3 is TGTGCCGGCAGAAAGGACACCTCCTACGAGCAGTACTTC.

The CDR3 DNA follows: TGTGGAAGGGCGTACACTGAAGCTTTCTTT. Its protein is CGRAYTEAFF. V gene TRBV2 combines with J gene TRBJ1-1; D remains ambiguous. CDR1 is SNHLY, CDR2 FYNNEI, per germline. This CDR3 spans 10 amino acids.

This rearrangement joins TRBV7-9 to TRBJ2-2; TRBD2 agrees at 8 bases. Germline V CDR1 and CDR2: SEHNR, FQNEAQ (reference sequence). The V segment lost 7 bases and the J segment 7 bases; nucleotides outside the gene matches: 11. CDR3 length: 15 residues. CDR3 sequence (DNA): TGTGCCAGCACAGGAAGCGGGAGAGAGGTCGGGGAGCTGTTTTTT. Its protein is CASTGSGREVGELFF.

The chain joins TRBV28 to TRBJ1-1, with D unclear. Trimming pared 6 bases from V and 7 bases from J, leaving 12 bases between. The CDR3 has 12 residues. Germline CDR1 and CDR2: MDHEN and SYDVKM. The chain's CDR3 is CASSSPGREAFF. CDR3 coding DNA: TGTGCCAGCAGCTCACCGGGTCGTGAAGCTTTCTTT.

The CDR3 is CATSRAAGASYEQYF. The CDR3 DNA reads TGTGCCACCAGCAGAGCGGCGGGAGCATCCTACGAGCAGTACTTC. The rearrangement uses TRBV15 and TRBJ2-7; 7 bases are a match to TRBD2. V trimming: 1 base; J trimming: 1 base; junction bases outside the gene matches: 4. CDR1 is LNHNV and CDR2 is YYDKDF in the germline V gene (reference sequence). The CDR3 contains 15 residues.

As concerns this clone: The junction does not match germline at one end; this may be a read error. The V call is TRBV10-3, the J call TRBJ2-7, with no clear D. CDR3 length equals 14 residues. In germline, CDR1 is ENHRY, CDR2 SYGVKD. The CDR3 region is CAINETPGPYEQYF. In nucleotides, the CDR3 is TGTGCCATCAATGAGACTCCAGGACCCTACGAGCAGTACTTC.

The CDR3 region is CASTPGGKRAAYEQYF. CDR3 in DNA: TGCGCCAGCACCCCGGGGGGGAAAAGGGCTGCCTACGAGCAGTACTTC. This chain connects TRBV23-1 to TRBJ2-7; TRBD2 aligns across 8 bases. TRBV23-1 is an open reading frame, and its role is uncertain. The ends lost 7 bases at V and 2 bases at J; junction bases unmatched: 13. The CDR3 is 16 residues long.

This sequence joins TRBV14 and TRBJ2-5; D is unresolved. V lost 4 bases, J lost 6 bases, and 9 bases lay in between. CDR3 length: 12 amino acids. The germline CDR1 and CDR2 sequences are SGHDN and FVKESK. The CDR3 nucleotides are TGTGCCAGCAGCCCTCTAGGAAAGACCCAGTACTTC. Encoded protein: CASSPLGKTQYF.

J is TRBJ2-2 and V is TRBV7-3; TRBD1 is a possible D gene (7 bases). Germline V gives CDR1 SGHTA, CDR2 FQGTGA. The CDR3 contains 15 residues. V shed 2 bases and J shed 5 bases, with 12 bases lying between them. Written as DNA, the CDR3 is TGTGCCAGCAGCTTAGGGGGGACAGCTACCGGGGAGCTGTTTTTT. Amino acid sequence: CASSLGGTATGELFF.

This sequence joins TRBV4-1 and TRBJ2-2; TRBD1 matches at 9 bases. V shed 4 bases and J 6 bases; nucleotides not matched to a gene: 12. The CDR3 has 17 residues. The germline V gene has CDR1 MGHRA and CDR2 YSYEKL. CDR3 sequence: CASSLGRTGANSGELFF. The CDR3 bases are TGCGCCAGCAGCCTGGGCCGGACAGGGGCAAATTCCGGGGAGCTGTTTTTT.

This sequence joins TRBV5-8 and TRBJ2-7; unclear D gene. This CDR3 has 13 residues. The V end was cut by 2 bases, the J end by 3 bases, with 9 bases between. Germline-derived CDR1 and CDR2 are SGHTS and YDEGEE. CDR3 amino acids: CASSFLEIYEQYF. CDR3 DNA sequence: TGTGCCAGCAGCTTTCTCGAAATCTACGAGCAGTACTTC. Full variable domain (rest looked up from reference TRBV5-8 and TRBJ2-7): EAGVTQSPTHLIKTRGQQATLRCSPISGHTSVYWYQQALGLGLQFLLWYDEGEERNRGNFPPRFSGRQFPNYSSELNVNALELEDSALYLCASSFLEIYEQYFGPGTRLTVT.

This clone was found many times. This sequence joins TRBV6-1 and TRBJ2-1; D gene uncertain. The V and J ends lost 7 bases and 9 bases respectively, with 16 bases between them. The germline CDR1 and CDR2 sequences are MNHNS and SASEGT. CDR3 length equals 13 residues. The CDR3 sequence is CASKASYGAEQFF. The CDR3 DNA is TGTGCCAGCAAGGCTAGTTATGGTGCTGAGCAGTTCTTC.

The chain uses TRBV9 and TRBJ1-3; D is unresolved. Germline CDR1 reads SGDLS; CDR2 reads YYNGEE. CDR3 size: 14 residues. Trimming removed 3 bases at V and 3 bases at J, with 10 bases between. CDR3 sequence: CASSGHGIGNTIYF. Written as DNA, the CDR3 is TGTGCCAGCAGCGGGCACGGTATTGGAAACACCATATATTTT. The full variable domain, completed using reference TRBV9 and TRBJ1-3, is DSGVTQTPKHLITATGQRVTLRCSPRSGDLSVYWYQQSLDQGLQFLIQYYNGEERAKGNILERFSAQQFPDLHSELNLSSLELGDSALYFCASSGHGIGNTIYFGEGSWLTVV.

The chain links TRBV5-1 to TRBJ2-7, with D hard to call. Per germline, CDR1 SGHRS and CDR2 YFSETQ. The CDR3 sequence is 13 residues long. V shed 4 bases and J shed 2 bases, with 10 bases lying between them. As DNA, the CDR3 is TGCGCCAGCAGCCGGAGTGGAACCTACGAGCAGTACTTC. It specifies CASSRSGTYEQYF.

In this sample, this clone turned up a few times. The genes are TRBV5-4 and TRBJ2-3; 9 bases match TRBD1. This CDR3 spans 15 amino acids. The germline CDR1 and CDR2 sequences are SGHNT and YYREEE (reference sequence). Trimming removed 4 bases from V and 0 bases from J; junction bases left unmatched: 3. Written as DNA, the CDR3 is TGTGCCAGCAGCCCACAGGGGGCGAGCACAGATACGCAGTATTTT. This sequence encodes CASSPQGASTDTQYF.

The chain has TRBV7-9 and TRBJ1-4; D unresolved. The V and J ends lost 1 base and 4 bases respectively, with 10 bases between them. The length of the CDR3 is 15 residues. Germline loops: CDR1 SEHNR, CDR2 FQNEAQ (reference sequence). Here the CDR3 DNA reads TGTGCCAGCAGCTTAGACAGTGGGTTTAATGAAAAACTGTTTTTT. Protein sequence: CASSLDSGFNEKLFF.

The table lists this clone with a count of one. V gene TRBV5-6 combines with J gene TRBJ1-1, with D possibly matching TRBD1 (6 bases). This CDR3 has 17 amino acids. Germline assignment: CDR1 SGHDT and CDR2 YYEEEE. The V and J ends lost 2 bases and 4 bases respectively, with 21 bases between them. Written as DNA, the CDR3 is TGTGCCAGCAGCTTTGGGACCGGGACATACTACCTCACTGAAGCTTTCTTT. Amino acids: CASSFGTGTYYLTEAFF. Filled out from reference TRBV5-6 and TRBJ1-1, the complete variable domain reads DAGVTQSPTHLIKTRGQQVTLRCSPKSGHDTVSWYQQALGQGPQFIFQYYEEEERQRGNFPDRFSGHQFPNYSSELNVNALLLGDSALYLCASSFGTGTYYLTEAFFGQGTRLTVV.

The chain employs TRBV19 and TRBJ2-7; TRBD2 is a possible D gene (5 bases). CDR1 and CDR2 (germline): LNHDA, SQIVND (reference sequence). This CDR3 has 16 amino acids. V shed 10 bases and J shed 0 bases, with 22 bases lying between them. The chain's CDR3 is CATSAGVAGLSYEQYF. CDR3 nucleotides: TGTGCCACCTCCGCTGGGGTAGCAGGACTCTCCTACGAGCAGTACTTC.

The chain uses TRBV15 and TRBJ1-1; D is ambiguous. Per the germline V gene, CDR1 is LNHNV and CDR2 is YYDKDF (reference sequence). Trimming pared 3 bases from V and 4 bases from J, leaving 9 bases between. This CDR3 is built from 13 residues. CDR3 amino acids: CATSREFGTEAFF. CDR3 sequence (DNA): TGTGCCACCAGCAGGGAATTCGGCACTGAAGCTTTCTTT.

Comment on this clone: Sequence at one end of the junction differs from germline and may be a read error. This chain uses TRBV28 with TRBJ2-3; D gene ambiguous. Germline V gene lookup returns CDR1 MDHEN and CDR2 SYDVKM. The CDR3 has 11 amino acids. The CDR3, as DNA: TGTGCCAGCAGTGCCACATATACGCAGTATTTT. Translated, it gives CASSATYTQYF.

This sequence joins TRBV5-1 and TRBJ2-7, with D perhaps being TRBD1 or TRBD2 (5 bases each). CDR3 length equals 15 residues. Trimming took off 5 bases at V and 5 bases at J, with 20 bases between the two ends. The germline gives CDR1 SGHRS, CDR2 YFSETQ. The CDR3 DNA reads TGCGCCAGCAGTGGGGGTTCGGTCAAAACCCACGAGCAGTACTTC. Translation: CASSGGSVKTHEQYF.

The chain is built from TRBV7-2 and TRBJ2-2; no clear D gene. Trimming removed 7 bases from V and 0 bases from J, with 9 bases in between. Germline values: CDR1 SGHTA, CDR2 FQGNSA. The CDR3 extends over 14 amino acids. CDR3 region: CASKRRANTGELFF. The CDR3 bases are TGTGCCAGCAAAAGACGAGCGAACACCGGGGAGCTGTTTTTT.

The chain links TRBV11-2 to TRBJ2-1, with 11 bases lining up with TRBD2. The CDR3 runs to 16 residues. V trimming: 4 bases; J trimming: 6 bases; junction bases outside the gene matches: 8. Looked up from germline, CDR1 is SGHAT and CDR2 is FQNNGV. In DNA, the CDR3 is TGTGCCAGCAGCTCTTATAGCGGGAGGGCAAGCAATGAGCAGTTCTTC. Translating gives CASSSYSGRASNEQFF.

CDR3 nucleotide sequence: TGTGCCAGCTCATCGTTCCGGGCTCAAGAGACCCAGTACTTC. Encoded protein: CASSSFRAQETQYF. The chain carries TRBV18 and TRBJ2-5; D uncertain. Germline CDR1 and CDR2: KGHSH and LQKENI. Trimming took 5 bases from V and 2 from J, leaving 12 bases between them. CDR3 length: 14 amino acids. Looking up the rest from reference TRBV18 and TRBJ2-5 gives the full variable domain: NAGVMQNPRHLVRRRGQEARLRCSPMKGHSHVYWYRQLPEEGLKFMVYLQKENIIDESGMPKERFSAEFPKEGPSILRIQQVVRGDSAAYFCASSSFRAQETQYFGPGTRLLVL.

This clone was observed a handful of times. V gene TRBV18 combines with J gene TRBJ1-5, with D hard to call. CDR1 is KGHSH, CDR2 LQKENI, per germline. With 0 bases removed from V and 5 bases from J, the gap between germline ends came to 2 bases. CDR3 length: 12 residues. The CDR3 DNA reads TGTGCCAGCTCACCACCTGATCAGCCCCAGCATTTT. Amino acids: CASSPPDQPQHF.

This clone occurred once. CDR3 loop: CASSSVASGEQFF. CDR3 DNA sequence: TGTGCCAGTAGTAGCGTGGCTTCGGGGGAGCAGTTCTTC. The chain combines TRBV19 with TRBJ2-1, with D perhaps TRBD2 (5 bases). CDR1 LNHDA and CDR2 SQIVND come from the germline V gene (reference sequence). CDR3 length: 13 amino acids. V lost 4 bases to trimming and J lost 10 bases, with 14 bases between them.

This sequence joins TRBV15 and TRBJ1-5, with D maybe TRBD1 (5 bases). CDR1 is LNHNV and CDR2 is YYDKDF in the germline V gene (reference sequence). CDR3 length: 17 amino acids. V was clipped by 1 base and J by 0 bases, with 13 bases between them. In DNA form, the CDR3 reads TGTGCCACCAGCAGAGGATTATGGGGGAATAGCAATCAGCCCCAGCATTTT. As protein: CATSRGLWGNSNQPQHF. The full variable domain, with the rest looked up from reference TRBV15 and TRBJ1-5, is DAMVIQNPRYQVTQFGKPVTLSCSQTLNHNVMYWYQQKSSQAPKLLFHYYDKDFNNEADTPDNFQSRRPNTSFCFLDIRSPGLGDTAMYLCATSRGLWGNSNQPQHFGDGTRLSIL.